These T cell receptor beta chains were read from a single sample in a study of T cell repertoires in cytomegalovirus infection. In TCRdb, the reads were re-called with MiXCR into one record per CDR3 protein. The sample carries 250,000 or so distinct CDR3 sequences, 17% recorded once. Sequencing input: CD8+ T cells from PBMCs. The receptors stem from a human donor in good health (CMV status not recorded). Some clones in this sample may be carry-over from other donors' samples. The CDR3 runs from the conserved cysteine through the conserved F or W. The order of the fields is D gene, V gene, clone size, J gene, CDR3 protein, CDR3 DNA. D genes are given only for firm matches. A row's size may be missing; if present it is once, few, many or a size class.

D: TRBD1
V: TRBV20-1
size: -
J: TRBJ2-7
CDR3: CSARTPLGTGDPYEQYF
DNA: TGCAGTGCTAGGACCCCGCTAGGGACAGGTGACCCCTACGAGCAGTACTTC

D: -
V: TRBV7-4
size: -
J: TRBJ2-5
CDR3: CASSLLLGQETQYF
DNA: TGTGCCAGCAGCTTACTCCTGGGGCAAGAGACCCAGTACTTC

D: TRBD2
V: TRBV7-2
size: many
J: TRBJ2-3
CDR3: CASSAAVRGSVDTQYF
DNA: TGTGCCAGCAGCGCCGCGGTGCGGGGGTCGGTAGATACGCAGTATTTT

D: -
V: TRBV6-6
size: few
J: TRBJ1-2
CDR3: CASSYQTDYGYTF
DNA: TGTGCCAGCAGTTACCAGACAGACTATGGCTACACCTTC

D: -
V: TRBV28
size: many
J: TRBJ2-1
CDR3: CASSLSGRRDYNEQFF
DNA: TGTGCCAGCAGTTTAAGTGGGCGGCGGGACTACAATGAGCAGTTCTTC

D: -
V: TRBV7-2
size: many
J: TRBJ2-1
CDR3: CASSFGQYNEQFF
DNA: TGTGCCAGCAGCTTTGGACAGTACAATGAGCAGTTCTTC

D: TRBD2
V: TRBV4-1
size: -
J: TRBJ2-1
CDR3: CASSLSPSGYNEQFF
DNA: TGCGCCAGCAGCCTCTCCCCTAGCGGATACAATGAGCAGTTCTTC

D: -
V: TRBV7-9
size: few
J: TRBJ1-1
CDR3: CASSLIRGATEAFF
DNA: TGTGCCAGCAGCTTAATCCGGGGGGCCACTGAAGCTTTCTTT

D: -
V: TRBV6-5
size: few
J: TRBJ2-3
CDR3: CASSYSLDGGGVTDTQYF
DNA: TGTGCCAGCAGTTACAGTCTGGACGGAGGTGGGGTGACAGATACGCAGTATTTT

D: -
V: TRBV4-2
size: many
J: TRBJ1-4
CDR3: CASSQDGGNFNEKLFF
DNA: TGTGCCAGCAGCCAAGATGGGGGGAACTTTAATGAAAAACTGTTTTTT

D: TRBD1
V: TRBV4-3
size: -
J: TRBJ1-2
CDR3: CASSQEQGAYYGYTF
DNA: TGCGCCAGCAGCCAAGAACAGGGGGCATACTATGGCTACACCTTC

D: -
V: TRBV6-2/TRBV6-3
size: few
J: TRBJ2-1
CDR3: CASSYPTGINYNEQFF
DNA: TGTGCCAGCAGTTACCCTACAGGGATAAACTACAATGAGCAGTTCTTC

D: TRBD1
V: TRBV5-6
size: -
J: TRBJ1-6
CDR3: CASSMGQGASPLHF
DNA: TGTGCCAGCAGCATGGGACAGGGGGCGTCACCCCTCCACTTT